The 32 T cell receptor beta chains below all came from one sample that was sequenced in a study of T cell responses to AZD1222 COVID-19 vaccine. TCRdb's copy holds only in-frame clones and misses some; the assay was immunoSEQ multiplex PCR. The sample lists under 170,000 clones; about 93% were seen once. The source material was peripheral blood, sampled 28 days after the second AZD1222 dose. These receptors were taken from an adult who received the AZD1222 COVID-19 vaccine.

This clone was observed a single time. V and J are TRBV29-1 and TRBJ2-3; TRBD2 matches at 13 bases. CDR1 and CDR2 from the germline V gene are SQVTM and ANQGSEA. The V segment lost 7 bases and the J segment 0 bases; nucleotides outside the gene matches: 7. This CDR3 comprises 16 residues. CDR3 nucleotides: TGCAGCGCTAAACGGGGACTAGCGGGGAGCACAGATACGCAGTATTTT. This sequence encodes CSAKRGLAGSTDTQYF.

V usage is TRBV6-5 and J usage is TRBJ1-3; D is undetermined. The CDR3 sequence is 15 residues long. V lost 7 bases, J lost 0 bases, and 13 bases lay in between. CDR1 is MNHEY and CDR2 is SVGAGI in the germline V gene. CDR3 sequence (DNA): TGTGCCAGCAACAACTCCCGGGACTCTGGAAACACCATATATTTT. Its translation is CASNNSRDSGNTIYF.

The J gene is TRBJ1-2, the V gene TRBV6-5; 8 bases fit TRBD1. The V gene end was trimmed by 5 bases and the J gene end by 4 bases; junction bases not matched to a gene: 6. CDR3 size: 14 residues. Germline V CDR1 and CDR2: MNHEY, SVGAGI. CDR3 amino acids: CASSPQGVAYGYTF. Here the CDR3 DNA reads TGTGCCAGCAGTCCACAGGGGGTCGCCTATGGCTACACCTTC.

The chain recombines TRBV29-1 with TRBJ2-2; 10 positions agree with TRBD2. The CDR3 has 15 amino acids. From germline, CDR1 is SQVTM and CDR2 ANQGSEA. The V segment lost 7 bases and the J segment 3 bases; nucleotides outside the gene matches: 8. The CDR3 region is CSAYRTSGHTGELFF. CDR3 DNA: TGCAGCGCCTACAGGACTAGCGGACACACCGGGGAGCTGTTTTTT.

Written as DNA, the CDR3 is TGTGCCAGCCGGAGGGACAGTACCGATGAAGCTTTCTTT. Encoded protein: CASRRDSTDEAFF. This sequence joins TRBV19 and TRBJ1-1, with 7 bases fitting TRBD1. Germline assignment: CDR1 LNHDA and CDR2 SQIVND (reference sequence). CDR3 length equals 13 residues. Trimming removed 9 bases from V and 7 bases from J; junction bases left unmatched: 11.

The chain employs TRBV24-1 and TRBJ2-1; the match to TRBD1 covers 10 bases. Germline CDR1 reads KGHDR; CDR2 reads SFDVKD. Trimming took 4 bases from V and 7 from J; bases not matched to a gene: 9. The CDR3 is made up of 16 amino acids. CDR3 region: CATSDLDRGSGNEQFF. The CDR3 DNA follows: TGTGCCACCAGTGACCTGGACAGGGGGTCTGGTAATGAGCAGTTCTTC.

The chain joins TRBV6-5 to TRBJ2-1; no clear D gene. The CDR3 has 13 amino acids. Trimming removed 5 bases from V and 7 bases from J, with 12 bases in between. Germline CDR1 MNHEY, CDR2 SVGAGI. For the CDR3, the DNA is TGTGCCAGCAGTCCCCGGTCCGGAAATGAGCAGTTCTTC. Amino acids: CASSPRSGNEQFF.

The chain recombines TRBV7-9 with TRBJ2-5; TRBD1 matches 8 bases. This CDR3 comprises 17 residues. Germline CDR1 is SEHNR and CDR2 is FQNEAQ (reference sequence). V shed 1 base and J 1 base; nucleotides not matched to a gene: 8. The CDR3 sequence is CASSLGGQGRAQETQYF. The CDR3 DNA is TGTGCCAGCAGCTTAGGTGGACAGGGCCGGGCCCAAGAGACCCAGTACTTC.

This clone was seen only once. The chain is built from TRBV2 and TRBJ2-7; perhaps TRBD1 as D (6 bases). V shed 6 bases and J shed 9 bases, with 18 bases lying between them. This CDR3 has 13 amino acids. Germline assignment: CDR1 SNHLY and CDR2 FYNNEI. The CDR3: CASSPGVTGGQYF. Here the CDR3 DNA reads TGTGCCAGCAGCCCAGGGGTGACAGGCGGGCAGTACTTC.

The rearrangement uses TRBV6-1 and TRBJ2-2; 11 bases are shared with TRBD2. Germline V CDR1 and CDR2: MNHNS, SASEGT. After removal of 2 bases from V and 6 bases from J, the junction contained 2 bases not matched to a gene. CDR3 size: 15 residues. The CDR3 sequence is CASSERLAGSGELFF. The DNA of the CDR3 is TGTGCCAGCAGTGAACGACTAGCGGGATCCGGGGAGCTGTTTTTT.

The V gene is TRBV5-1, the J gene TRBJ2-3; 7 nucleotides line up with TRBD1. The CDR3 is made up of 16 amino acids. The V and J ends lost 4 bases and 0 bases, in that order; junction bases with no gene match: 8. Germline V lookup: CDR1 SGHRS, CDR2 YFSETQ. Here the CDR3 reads CASSAKQGPSTDTQYF. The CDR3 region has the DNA TGCGCCAGCAGCGCCAAACAGGGGCCTAGCACAGATACGCAGTATTTT.

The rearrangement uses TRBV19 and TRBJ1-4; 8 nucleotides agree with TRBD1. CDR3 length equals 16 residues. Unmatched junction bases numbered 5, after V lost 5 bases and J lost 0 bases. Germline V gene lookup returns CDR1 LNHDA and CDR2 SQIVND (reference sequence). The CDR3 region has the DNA TGTGCCAGTAGTTCCGGACAGGGTGCAACTAATGAAAAACTGTTTTTT. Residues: CASSSGQGATNEKLFF.

The CDR3 protein is CASSPRLAKTDTQYF. The CDR3 DNA reads as TGTGCCAGCTCACCACGACTAGCGAAGACAGATACGCAGTATTTT. The chain has TRBV18 and TRBJ2-3; 8 bases line up with TRBD2. Germline CDR1 and CDR2: KGHSH and LQKENI. J lost 3 bases, V lost 1 base, and 3 bases had no gene match. The CDR3 loop spans 15 amino acids.

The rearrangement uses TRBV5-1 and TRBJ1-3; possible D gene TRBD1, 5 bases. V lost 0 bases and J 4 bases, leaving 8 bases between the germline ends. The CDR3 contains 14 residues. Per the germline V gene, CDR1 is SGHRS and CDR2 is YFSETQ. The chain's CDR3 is CASSLGTSGNTIYF. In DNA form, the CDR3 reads TGCGCCAGCAGCTTGGGGACATCAGGAAACACCATATATTTT.

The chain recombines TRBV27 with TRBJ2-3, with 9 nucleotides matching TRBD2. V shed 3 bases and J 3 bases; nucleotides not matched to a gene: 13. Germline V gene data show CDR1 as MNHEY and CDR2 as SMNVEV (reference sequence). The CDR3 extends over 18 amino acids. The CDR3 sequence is CASSLIAGEGGVTDTQYF. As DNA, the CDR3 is TGTGCCAGCAGTTTGATAGCGGGAGAAGGGGGTGTTACAGATACGCAGTATTTT.

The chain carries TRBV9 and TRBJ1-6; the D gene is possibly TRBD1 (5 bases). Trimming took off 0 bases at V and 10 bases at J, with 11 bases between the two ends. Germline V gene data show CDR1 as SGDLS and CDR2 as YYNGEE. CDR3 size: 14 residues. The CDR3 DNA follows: TGTGCCAGCAGCGTAGGGGGGGAAGGGTCACCCCTCCACTTT. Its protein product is CASSVGGEGSPLHF.

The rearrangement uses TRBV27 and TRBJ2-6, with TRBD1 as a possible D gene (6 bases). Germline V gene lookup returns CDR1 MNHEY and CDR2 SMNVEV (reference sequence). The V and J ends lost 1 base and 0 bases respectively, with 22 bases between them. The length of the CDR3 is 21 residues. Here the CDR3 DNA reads TGTGCCAGCAGTTTATTCTACCCACAGGGATCCGGCGCCTCTGGGGCCAACGTCCTGACTTTC. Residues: CASSLFYPQGSGASGANVLTF.

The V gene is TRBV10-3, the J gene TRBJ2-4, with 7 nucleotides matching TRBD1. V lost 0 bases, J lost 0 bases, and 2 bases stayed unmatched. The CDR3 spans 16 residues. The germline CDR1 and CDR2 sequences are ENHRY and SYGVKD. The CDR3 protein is CAISESGTVAKNIQYF. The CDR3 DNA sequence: TGTGCCATCAGTGAGTCGGGGACAGTAGCCAAAAACATTCAGTACTTC.

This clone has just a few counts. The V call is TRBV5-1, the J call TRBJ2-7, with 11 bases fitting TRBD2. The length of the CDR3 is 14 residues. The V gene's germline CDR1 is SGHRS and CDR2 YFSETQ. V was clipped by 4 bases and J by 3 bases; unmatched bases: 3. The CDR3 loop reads CASSHTSGSYEQYF. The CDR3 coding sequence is TGCGCCAGCAGCCACACTAGCGGGAGCTACGAGCAGTACTTC.

The DNA for the CDR3 is TGCGCCAGCAGCTTGGACGGGACAGGGAAATACGAGCAGTACTTC. Protein sequence: CASSLDGTGKYEQYF. The gene calls are TRBV5-1 and TRBJ2-7; 9 nucleotides line up with TRBD1. Looked up from germline, CDR1 is SGHRS and CDR2 is YFSETQ. V shed 0 bases and J 4 bases; nucleotides not matched to a gene: 5. This CDR3 contains 15 residues.

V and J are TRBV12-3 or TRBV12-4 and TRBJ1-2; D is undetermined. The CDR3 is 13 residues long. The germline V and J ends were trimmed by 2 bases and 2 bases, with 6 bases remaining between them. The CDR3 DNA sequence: TGTGCCAGCAGTTTATACGTAAACTATGGCTACACCTTC. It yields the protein CASSLYVNYGYTF.

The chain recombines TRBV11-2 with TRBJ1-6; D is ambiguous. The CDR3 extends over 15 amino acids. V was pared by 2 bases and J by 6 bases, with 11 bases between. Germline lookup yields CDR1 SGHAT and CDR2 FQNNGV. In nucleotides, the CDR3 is TGTGCCAGCAGCTTAAATGGGCGCCCTAATTCACCCCTCCACTTT. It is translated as CASSLNGRPNSPLHF. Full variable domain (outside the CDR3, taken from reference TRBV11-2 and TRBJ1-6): EAGVAQSPRYKIIEKRQSVAFWCNPISGHATLYWYQQILGQGPKLLIQFQNNGVVDDSQLPKDRFSAERLKGVDSTLKIQPAKLEDSAVYLCASSLNGRPNSPLHFGNGTRLTVT.

The CDR3 region has the DNA TGTGCCACCAGCAGAGCGGGGGAGCTGTTTTTT. This encodes CATSRAGELFF. The chain couples TRBV15 to TRBJ2-2, with D unresolved. The CDR3 loop spans 11 amino acids. The V gene's germline CDR1 is LNHNV and CDR2 YYDKDF (reference sequence). Trimming pared 1 base from V and 8 bases from J, leaving 2 bases between.

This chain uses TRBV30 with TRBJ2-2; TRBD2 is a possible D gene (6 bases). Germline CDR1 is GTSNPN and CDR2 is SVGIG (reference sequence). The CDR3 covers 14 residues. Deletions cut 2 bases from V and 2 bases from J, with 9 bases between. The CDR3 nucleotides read TGTGCCTGGAGTCGGGACTTCAACACCGGGGAGCTGTTTTTT. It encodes CAWSRDFNTGELFF.

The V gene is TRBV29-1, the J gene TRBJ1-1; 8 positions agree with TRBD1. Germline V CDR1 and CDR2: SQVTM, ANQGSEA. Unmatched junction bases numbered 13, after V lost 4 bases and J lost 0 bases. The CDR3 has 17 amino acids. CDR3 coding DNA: TGCAGCGTTGCGAAAGGGCCGGGACAGGATATGAACACTGAAGCTTTCTTT. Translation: CSVAKGPGQDMNTEAFF.

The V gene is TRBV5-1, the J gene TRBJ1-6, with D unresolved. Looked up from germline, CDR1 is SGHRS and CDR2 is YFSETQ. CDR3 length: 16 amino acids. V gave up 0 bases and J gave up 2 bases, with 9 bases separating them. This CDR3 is CASSLDPGTYNSPLHF. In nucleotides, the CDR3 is TGCGCCAGCAGCTTGGATCCTGGAACCTATAATTCACCCCTCCACTTT. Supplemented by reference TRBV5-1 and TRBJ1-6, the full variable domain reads KAGVTQTPRYLIKTRGQQVTLSCSPISGHRSVSWYQQTPGQGLQFLFEYFSETQRNKGNFPGRFSGRQFSNSRSEMNVSTLELGDSALYLCASSLDPGTYNSPLHFGNGTRLTVT.

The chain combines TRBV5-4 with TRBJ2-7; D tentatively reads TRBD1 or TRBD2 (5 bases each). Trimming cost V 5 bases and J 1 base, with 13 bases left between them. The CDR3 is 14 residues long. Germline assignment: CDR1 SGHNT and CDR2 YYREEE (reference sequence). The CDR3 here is CASRYGGGSYEQYF. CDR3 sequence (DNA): TGTGCCAGCAGGTACGGTGGGGGTTCCTACGAGCAGTACTTC.

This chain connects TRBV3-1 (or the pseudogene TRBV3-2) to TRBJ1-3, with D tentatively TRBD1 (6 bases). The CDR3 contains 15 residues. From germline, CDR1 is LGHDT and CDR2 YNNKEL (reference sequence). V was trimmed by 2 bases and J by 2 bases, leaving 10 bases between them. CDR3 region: CASSQTGLPGNTIYF. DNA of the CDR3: TGTGCCAGCAGCCAAACAGGGCTCCCTGGAAACACCATATATTTT.

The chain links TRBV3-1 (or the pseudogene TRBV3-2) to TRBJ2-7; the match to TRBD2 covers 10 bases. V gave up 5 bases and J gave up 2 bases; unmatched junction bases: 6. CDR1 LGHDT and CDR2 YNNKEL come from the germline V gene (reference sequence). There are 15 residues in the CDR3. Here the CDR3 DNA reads TGTGCCAGCAGCGACACTAGCGGGAAACCCTACGAGCAGTACTTC. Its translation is CASSDTSGKPYEQYF.

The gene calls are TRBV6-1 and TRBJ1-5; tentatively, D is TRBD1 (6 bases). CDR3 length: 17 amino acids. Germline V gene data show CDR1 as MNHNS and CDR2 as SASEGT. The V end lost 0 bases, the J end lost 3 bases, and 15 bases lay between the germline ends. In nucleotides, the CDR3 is TGTGCCAGCAGTGAAGCTTTCCGGACAGTATCCAATCAGCCCCAGCATTTT. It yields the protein CASSEAFRTVSNQPQHF.

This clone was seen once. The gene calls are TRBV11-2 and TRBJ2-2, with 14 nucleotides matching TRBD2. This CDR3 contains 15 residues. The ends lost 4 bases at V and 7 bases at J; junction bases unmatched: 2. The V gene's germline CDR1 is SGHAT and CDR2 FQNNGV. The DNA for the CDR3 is TGTGCCAGCAGCTCAGGGACTAGCGGGAGCGGGGAGCTGTTTTTT. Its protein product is CASSSGTSGSGELFF.

The CDR3, as DNA: TGCAGTGCTAGTAGGGCGGGGGGAACCGGGGAGCTGTTTTTT. It encodes CSASRAGGTGELFF. The rearrangement links TRBV20-1 to TRBJ2-2, with 8 bases that match TRBD2. There are 14 residues in the CDR3. V was pared by 3 bases and J by 5 bases, with 5 bases of the junction left unmatched. CDR1 is DFQATT and CDR2 is SNEGSKA in the germline V gene (reference sequence).